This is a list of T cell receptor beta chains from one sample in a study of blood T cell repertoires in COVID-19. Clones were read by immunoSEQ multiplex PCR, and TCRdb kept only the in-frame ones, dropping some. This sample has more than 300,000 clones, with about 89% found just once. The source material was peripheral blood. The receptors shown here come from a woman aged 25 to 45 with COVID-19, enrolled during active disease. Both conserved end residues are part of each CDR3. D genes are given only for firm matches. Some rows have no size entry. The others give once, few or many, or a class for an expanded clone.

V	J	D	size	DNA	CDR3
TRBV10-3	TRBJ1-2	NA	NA	TGTGCCATCAGGCAACGCTACCATGAGCGTTATGGCTACACCTTC	CAIRQRYHERYGYTF
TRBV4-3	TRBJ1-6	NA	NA	TGCGCCAGCAGCCAAGTGGGGGGGACCCATACTTCTCCCCTCCACTTT	CASSQVGGTHTSPLHF
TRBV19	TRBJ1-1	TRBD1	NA	TGTGCCAGTACCTCGCGACAGGGTAGTCCTGAAGCTTTCTTT	CASTSRQGSPEAFF
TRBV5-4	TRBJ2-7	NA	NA	TGTGCCAGCAGCTTGGAAGCGAGCTCCTACGAGCAGTACTTC	CASSLEASSYEQYF
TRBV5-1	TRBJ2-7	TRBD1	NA	TGCGCCAGCAGCTTCCGGGACAGGGGGCAGTACGAGCAGTACTTC	CASSFRDRGQYEQYF
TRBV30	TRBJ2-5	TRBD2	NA	TGTGCCTGGAGTAGCGGGAGGCCGGGGGAGACCCAGTACTTC	CAWSSGRPGETQYF
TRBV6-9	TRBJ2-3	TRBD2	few	TGTGCCAGCAGTTATTACACTAGCGGACGAGTAACGCAGTATTTT	CASSYYTSGRVTQYF
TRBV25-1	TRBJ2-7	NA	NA	TGTGCCAGCAGTGAATACTCCCACGAGCAGTACTTC	CASSEYSHEQYF
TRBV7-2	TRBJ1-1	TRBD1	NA	TGTGCCAGCAGCTTAGGGGGACAGGGTGAAGCTTTCTTT	CASSLGGQGEAFF
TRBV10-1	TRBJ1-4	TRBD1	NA	TGCGCCACCCCACCTTTCCGACAGGGGGTTGAAAAACTGTTTTTT	CATPPFRQGVEKLFF
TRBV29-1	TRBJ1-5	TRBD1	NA	TGCAGCGTCGCCGGGACAGGGGTTAATCAGCCCCAGCATTTT	CSVAGTGVNQPQHF
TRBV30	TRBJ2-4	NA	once	TGTGCCTGGAGGAGCCCCCTCCCCGGGGGTGTGAACATTCAGTACTTC	CAWRSPLPGGVNIQYF
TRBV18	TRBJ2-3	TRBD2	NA	TGTGCCAGCTCACCACGAGCGGGAGTAGATACGCAGTATTTT	CASSPRAGVDTQYF
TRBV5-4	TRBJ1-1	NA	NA	TGTGCCAGCAGCTTGTGGGCAGGGATCACTGAAGCTTTCTTT	CASSLWAGITEAFF
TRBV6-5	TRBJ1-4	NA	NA	TGTGCCAGCAGTTTCGGTAGTAATGAAAAACTGTTTTTT	CASSFGSNEKLFF
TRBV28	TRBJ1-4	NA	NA	TGTGCCAGCAGTTCAGGGGTAACGGAAAAACTGTTTTTT	CASSSGVTEKLFF
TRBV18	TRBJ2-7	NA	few	TGTGCCAGCTCACCGGGCGGGACAGCTTACGAGCAGTACTTC	CASSPGGTAYEQYF
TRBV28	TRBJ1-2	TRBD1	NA	TGTGCCAGCAGTACCGACAGGGCTAATGGCTACACCTTC	CASSTDRANGYTF
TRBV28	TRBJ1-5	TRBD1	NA	TGTGCCAGCAGTTTGGCAGGGGGGAGCAATCAGCCCCAGCATTTT	CASSLAGGSNQPQHF
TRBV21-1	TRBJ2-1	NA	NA	TGTGCCAGCAGCAAAGCGGTTAGCTACGATGAGCAGTTCTTC	CASSKAVSYDEQFF
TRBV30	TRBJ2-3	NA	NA	TGTGCCTGGAGGACCCTCTCCCGGGGATACGGCACAGATACGCAGTATTTT	CAWRTLSRGYGTDTQYF
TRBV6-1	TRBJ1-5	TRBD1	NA	TGTGCCAGCAGTGCCCGGACAGGATTCAATCAGCCCCAGCATTTT	CASSARTGFNQPQHF
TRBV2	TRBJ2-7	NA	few	TGTGCCACCACCACAGGGAGCTCCTACGAGCAGTACTTC	CATTTGSSYEQYF
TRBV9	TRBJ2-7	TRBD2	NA	TGTGCCAGCAGCGTAGCCGGCGGGAGAGCCCTCTTCGAGCAGTACTTC	CASSVAGGRALFEQYF
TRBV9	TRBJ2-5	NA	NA	TGTGCCAGCAGCGTAGAAGGCGGGGAAGTAGAGACCCAGTACTTC	CASSVEGGEVETQYF
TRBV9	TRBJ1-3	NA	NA	TGTGCCAGCAGCGTAAGCGGGGCCGACTCTGGAAACACCATATATTTT	CASSVSGADSGNTIYF
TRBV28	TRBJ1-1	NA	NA	TGTGCCAGCAGCGCTATGGGGAGGATGAACACTGAAGCTTTCTTT	CASSAMGRMNTEAFF
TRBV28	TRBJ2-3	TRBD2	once	TGTGCCAGCAGTTATTATGTCGGACTAGCGGGAGGGTGGGATACGCAGTATTTT	CASSYYVGLAGGWDTQYF
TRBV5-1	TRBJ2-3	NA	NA	TGCGCCAGCAGCTTAAGTCAGTCCACAGATACGCAGTATTTT	CASSLSQSTDTQYF
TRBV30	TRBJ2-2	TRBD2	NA	TGTGCCTGCAATCCGGGACTAGCGGACACCGGGGAGCTGTTTTTT	CACNPGLADTGELFF
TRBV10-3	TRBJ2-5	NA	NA	TGTGCCATCAGTGGATCGGGGATACAAGAGACCCAGTACTTC	CAISGSGIQETQYF
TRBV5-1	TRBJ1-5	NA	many	TGCGCCAGCAGCTTGGTGGCGGGGCTGGATCAGCCCCAGCATTTT	CASSLVAGLDQPQHF
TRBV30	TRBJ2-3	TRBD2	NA	TGTGCCTGGAGTGAAGGACTAGCGGGAGCAGGTACGCAGTATTTT	CAWSEGLAGAGTQYF
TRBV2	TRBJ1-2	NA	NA	TGTGCCAGTGGGGAGAACTATGGCTACACCTTC	CASGENYGYTF
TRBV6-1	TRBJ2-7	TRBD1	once	TGTGCCAGCAGTGAAAATTGGACAGGGAGAGACGAGCAGTACTTC	CASSENWTGRDEQYF
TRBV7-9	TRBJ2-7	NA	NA	TGTGCCAGCAGCTTACGAGCTAACTCCTACGAGCAGTACTTC	CASSLRANSYEQYF
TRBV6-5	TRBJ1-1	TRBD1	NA	TGTGCCAGCAAGGAAGACAGGGACTCTGAAGCTTTCTTT	CASKEDRDSEAFF
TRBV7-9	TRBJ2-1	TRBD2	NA	TGTGCCAGCAGCCTACCCCGCGCTAGCGGGAGGGTCAATGAGCAGTTCTTC	CASSLPRASGRVNEQFF
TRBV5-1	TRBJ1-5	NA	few	TGCGCCAGCAGCTTGGAAGGACACCAGCCCCAGCATTTT	CASSLEGHQPQHF
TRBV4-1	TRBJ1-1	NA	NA	TGCGCCAGCAGCCAAGGCGACAAGAACACTGAAGCTTTCTTT	CASSQGDKNTEAFF
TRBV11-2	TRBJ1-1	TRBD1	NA	TGTGCCAGCAGCCTAGAGGCCGGGACAGGGTTCGTTTTCTTT	CASSLEAGTGFVFF
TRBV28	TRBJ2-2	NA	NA	TGTGCCAGCAATGAGGCCCCCGGGGAGCTGTTTTTT	CASNEAPGELFF
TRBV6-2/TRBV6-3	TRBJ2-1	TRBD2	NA	TGTGCCAGCAGTTACGGCGGACTAGCGAGACGAAATGAGCAGTTCTTC	CASSYGGLARRNEQFF
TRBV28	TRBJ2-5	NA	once	TGTGCCAGCAGCCCGTGGGCCCAAGAGACCCAGTACTTC	CASSPWAQETQYF
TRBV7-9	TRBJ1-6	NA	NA	TGTGCCAGCAGCCGCGAGAATTCACCCCTCCACTTT	CASSRENSPLHF
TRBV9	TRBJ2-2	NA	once	TGTGCCAGCAGCGTTAGCGGATTTAACACCGGGGAGCTGTTTTTT	CASSVSGFNTGELFF
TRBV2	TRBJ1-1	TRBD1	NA	TGTGCCAGCACCCAAACAGGGGTGTACACTGAAGCTTTCTTT	CASTQTGVYTEAFF
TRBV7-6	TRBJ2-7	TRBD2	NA	TGTGCCAGCAGGGAAGGCGGGAGGGCGGGCGAGCAGTACTTC	CASREGGRAGEQYF
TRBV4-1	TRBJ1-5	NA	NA	TGCGCCAGCAGCCAAGTTCGGGGTATTTGGCAGCCCCAGCATTTT	CASSQVRGIWQPQHF
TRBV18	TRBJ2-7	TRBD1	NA	TGTGCCAGCTCACCAGATCGAAGAACCGGGACAGGGAGCTCCTACGAGCAGTACTTC	CASSPDRRTGTGSSYEQYF
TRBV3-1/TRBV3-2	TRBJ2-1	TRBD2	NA	TGTGCCAGCAGCCAAACTAGCGGGAGGAGCTCCTACAATGAGCAGTTCTTC	CASSQTSGRSSYNEQFF
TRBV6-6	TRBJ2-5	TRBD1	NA	TGTGCCAGCACCCCTAGGGGGCTCCGGACCCAGTACTTC	CASTPRGLRTQYF
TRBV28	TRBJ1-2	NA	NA	TGTGCCAGCAGTTTATGGGCAGTTCAATATGGCTACACCTTC	CASSLWAVQYGYTF
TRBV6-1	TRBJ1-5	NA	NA	TGTGCCAGCAGTGAAGCGCTAGGGGCAGTGAGCAATCAGCCCCAGCATTTT	CASSEALGAVSNQPQHF
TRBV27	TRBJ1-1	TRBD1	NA	TGTGCCAGCAGTTTCGGACAGGGGATTGAAGCTTTCTTT	CASSFGQGIEAFF
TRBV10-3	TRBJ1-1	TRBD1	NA	TGTGCCATCAACCAGGGGGTTCGGACTGAAGCTTTCTTT	CAINQGVRTEAFF
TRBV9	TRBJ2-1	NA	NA	TGTGCCAGCAGCGTGGGAGGAGAATCATACAATGAGCAGTTCTTC	CASSVGGESYNEQFF
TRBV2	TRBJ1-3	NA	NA	TGTGCCAGCAGTGAAGAAGGGTACGGCCGGGGTTTAGGCACCATATATTTT	CASSEEGYGRGLGTIYF